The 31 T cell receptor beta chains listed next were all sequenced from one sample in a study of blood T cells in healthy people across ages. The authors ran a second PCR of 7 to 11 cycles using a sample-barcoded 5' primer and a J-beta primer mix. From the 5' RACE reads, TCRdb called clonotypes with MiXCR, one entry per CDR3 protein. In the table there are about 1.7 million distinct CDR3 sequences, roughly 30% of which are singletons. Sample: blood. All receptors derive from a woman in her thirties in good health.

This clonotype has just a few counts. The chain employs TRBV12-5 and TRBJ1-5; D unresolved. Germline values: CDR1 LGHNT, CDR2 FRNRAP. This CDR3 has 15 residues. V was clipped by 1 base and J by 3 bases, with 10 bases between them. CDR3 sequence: CASGLGSGINQPQHF. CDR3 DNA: TGTGCTAGTGGTTTGGGTTCGGGTATCAATCAGCCCCAGCATTTT. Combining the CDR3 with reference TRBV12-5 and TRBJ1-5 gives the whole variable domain DARVTQTPRHKVTEMGQEVTMRCQPILGHNTVFWYRQTMMQGLELLAYFRNRAPLDDSGMPKDRFSAEMPDATLATLKIQPSEPRDSAVYFCASGLGSGINQPQHFGDGTRLSIL.

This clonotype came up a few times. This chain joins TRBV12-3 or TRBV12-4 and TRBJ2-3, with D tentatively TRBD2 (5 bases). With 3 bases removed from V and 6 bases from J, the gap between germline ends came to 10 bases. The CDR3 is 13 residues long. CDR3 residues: CASSFVRGDTQYF. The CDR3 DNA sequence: TGTGCCAGCAGTTTTGTCCGGGGTGATACGCAGTATTTT.

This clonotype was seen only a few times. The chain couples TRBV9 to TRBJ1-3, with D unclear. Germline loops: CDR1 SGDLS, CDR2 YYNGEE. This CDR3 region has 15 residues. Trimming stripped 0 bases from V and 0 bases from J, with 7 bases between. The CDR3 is CASSVGSHSGNTIYF. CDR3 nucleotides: TGTGCCAGCAGCGTAGGAAGTCACTCTGGAAACACCATATATTTT.

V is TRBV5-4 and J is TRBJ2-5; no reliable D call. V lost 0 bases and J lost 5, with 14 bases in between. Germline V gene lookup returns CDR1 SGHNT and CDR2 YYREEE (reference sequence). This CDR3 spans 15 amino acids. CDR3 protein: CASSLGTPGLETQYF. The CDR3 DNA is TGTGCCAGCAGCTTGGGTACGCCTGGTTTGGAGACCCAGTACTTC.

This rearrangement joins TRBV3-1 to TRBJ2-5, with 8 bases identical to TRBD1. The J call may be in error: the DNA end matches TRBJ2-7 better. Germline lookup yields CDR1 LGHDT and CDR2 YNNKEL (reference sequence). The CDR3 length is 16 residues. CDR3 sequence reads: CASSHLPGQEGYEQYF. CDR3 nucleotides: TGTGCCAGCAGCCACCTACCGGGACAGGAGGGTTACGAGCAGTACTTC.

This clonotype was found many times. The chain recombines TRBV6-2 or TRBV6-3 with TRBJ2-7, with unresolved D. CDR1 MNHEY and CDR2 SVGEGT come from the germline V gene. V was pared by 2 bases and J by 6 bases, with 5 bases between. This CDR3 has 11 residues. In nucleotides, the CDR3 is TGTGCCAGCAGTTACCCGAGCGAGCAGTACTTC. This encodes CASSYPSEQYF.

The CDR3 coding sequence is TGCAGTGCTGGGCGGACGGGAGAGCAGTACTTC. Translating it yields CSAGRTGEQYF. The chain carries TRBV20-1 and TRBJ2-7; TRBD2 is a possible D gene (5 bases). The germline gives CDR1 DFQATT, CDR2 SNEGSKA (reference sequence). Trimming left V 5 bases short and J 7 bases short, with 12 bases between. There are 11 residues in the CDR3.

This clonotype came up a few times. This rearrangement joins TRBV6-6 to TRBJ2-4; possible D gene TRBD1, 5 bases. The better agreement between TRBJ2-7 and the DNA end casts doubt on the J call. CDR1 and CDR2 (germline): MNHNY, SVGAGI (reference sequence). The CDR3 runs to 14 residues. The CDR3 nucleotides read TGTGCCAGCAGTTACCGGCAGGGTGGGGCCGAGCAGTACTTC. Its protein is CASSYRQGGAEQYF.

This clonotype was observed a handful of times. The CDR3 DNA reads as TGCAGTGCTAGTTATGAGACAGGGGACGTTTCTTGGCAGCCCCAGCATTTT. Encoded protein: CSASYETGDVSWQPQHF. The V gene is TRBV20-1, the J gene TRBJ1-5; 8 bases align to TRBD1. The V gene end was trimmed by 3 bases and the J gene end by 7 bases; junction bases not matched to a gene: 17. Germline values: CDR1 DFQATT, CDR2 SNEGSKA (reference sequence). The CDR3 is 17 amino acids.

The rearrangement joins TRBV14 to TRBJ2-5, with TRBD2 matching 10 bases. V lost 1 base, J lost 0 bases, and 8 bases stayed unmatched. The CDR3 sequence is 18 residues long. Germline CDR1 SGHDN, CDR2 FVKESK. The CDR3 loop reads CASSQVLRGLAYQETQYF. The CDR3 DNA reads TGTGCCAGCAGCCAAGTCCTGAGGGGACTAGCGTACCAAGAGACCCAGTACTTC.

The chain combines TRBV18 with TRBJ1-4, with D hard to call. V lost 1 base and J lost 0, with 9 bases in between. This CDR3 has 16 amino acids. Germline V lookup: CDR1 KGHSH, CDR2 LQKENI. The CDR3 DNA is TGTGCCAGCTCACCACTCCCCCGTACAACTAATGAAAAACTGTTTTTT. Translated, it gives CASSPLPRTTNEKLFF. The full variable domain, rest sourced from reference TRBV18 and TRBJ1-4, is NAGVMQNPRHLVRRRGQEARLRCSPMKGHSHVYWYRQLPEEGLKFMVYLQKENIIDESGMPKERFSAEFPKEGPSILRIQQVVRGDSAAYFCASSPLPRTTNEKLFFGSGTQLSVL.

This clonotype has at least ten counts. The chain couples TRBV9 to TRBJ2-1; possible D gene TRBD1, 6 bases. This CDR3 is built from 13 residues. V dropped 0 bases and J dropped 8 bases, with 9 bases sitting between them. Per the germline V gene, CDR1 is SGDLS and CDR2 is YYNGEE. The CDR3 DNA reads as TGTGCCAGCAGCGTAGGAGGGGGTGATGAGCAGTTCTTC. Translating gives CASSVGGGDEQFF.

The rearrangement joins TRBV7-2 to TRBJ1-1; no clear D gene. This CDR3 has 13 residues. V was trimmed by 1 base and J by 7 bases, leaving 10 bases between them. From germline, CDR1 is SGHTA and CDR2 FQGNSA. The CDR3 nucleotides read TGTGCCAGCAGCTTAGTCCGCGCGGTTGAAGCTTTCTTT. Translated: CASSLVRAVEAFF.

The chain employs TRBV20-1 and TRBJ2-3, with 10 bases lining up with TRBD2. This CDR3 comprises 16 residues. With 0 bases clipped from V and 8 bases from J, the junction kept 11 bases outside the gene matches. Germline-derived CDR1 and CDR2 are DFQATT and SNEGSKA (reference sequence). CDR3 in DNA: TGCAGTGCTAGAGATCTAGCTAGCGGGAGTCTCCCTACGCAGTATTTT. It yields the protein CSARDLASGSLPTQYF.

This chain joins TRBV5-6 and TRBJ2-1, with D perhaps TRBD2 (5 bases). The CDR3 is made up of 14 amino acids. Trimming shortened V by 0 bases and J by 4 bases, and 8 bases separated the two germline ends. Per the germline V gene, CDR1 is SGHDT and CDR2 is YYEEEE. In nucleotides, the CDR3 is TGTGCCAGCAGCTTGGTAGCGCAGTACAATGAGCAGTTCTTC. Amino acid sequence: CASSLVAQYNEQFF.

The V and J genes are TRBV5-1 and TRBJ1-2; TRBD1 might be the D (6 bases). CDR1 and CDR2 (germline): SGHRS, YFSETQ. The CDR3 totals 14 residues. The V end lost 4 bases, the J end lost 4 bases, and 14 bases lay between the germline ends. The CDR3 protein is CASSNPGQLYGYTF. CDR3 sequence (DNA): TGCGCCAGCAGCAATCCGGGACAACTCTATGGCTACACCTTC.

CDR3 in DNA: TGTGCCAGCAGCTTAGCGTTGGGGGGAGCTTTCTTT. Protein product: CASSLALGGAFF. The chain joins TRBV7-2 to TRBJ1-1; D is possibly TRBD1 (5 bases). The CDR3 totals 12 residues. V gave up 0 bases and J gave up 10 bases, with 9 bases separating them. Germline V lookup: CDR1 SGHTA, CDR2 FQGNSA.

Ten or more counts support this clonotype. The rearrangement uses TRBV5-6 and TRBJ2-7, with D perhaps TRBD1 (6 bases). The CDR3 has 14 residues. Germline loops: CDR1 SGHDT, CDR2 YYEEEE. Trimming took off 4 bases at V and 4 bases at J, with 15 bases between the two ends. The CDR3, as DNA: TGTGCCAGCAGCCTACACAGGGAGACGTACGAGCAGTACTTC. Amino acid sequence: CASSLHRETYEQYF. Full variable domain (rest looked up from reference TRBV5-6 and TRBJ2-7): DAGVTQSPTHLIKTRGQQVTLRCSPKSGHDTVSWYQQALGQGPQFIFQYYEEEERQRGNFPDRFSGHQFPNYSSELNVNALLLGDSALYLCASSLHRETYEQYFGPGTRLTVT.

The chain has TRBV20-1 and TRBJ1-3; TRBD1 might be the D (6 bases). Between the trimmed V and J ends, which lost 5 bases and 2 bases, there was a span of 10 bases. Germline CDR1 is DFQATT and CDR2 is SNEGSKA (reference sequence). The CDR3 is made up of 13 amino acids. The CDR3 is CSAERGTGNTIYF. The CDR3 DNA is TGCAGTGCTGAGAGGGGGACTGGAAACACCATATATTTT.

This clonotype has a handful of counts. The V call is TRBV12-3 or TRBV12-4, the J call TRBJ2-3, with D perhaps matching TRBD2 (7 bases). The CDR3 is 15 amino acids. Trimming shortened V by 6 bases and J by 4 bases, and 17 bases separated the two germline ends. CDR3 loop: CASRSRGAFADTQYF. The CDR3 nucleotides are TGTGCCAGCAGGTCCCGGGGGGCCTTCGCAGATACGCAGTATTTT.

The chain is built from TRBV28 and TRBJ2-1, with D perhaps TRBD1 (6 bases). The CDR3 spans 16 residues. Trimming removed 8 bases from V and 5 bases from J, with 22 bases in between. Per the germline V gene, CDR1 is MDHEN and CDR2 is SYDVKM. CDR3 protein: CASGPSLRGINNEQFF. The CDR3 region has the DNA TGTGCCAGCGGACCCAGTCTCAGGGGTATCAACAATGAGCAGTTCTTC.

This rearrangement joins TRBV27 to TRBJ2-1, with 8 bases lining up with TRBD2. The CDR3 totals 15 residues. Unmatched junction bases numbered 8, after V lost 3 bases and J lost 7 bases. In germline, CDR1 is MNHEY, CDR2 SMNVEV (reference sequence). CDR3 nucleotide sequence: TGTGCCAGCAGTTTTACGGTCGGGGGGGCGAATGAGCAGTTCTTC. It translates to CASSFTVGGANEQFF.

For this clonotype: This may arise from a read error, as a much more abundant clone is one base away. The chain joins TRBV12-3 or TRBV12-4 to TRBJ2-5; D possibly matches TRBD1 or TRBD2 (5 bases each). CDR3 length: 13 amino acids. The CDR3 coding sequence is TGTACCAGCAGTGAACTAGGGGCGAGGACCCAGTACTTC. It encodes CTSSELGARTQYF.

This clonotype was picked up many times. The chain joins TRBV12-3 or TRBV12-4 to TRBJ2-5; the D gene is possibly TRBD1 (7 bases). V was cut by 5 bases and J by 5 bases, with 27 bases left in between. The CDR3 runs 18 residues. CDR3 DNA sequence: TGTGCCAGCAGTCCTCCCCTTGGTGGAGGGGGCCTCCGGGAGACCCAGTACTTC. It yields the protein CASSPPLGGGGLRETQYF.

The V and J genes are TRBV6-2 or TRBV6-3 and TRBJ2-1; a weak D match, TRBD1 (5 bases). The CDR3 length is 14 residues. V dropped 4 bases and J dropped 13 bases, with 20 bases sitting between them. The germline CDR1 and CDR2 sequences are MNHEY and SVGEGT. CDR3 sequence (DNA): TGTGCCAGCAGTTCTGGCTACCCGACAGAGACCCAGTTCTTC. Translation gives CASSSGYPTETQFF.

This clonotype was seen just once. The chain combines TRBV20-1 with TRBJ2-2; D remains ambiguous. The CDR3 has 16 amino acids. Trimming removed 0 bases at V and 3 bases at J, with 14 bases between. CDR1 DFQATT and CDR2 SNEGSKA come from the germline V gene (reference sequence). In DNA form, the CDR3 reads TGCAGTGCTAGAGATGGTAGGGAAGGCGACACCGGGGAGCTGTTTTTT. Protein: CSARDGREGDTGELFF.

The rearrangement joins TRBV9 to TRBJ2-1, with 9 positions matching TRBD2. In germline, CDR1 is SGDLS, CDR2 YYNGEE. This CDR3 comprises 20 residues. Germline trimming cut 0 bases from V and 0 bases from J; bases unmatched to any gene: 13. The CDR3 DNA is TGTGCCAGCAGCGTAGGAAAAAGCGGGGGGCATGAGAGCTCCTACAATGAGCAGTTCTTC. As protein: CASSVGKSGGHESSYNEQFF.

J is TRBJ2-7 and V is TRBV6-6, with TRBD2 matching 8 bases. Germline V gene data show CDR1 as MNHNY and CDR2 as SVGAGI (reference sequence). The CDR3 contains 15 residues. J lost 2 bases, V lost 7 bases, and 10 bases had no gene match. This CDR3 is CASNRGVAGTYEQYF. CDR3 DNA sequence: TGTGCCAGCAACCGCGGGGTAGCGGGAACCTACGAGCAGTACTTC.

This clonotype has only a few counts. CDR3 coding DNA: TGCAGTGCTAGAGATATTAGCGGGAGTCGGGGAGATGAGCAGTTCTTC. Protein product: CSARDISGSRGDEQFF. The gene calls are TRBV20-1 and TRBJ2-1, with 9 nucleotides matching TRBD2. The germline V gene encodes CDR1 DFQATT and CDR2 SNEGSKA (reference sequence). V lost 0 bases, J lost 8 bases, and 11 bases stayed unmatched. The CDR3 runs 16 residues.

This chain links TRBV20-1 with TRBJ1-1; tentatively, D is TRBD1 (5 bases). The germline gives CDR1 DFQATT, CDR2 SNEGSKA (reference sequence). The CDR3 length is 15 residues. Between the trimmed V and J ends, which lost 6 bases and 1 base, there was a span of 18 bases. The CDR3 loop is CSALLPGRANTEAFF. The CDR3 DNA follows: TGCAGTGCCTTACTACCGGGACGGGCGAACACTGAAGCTTTCTTT.

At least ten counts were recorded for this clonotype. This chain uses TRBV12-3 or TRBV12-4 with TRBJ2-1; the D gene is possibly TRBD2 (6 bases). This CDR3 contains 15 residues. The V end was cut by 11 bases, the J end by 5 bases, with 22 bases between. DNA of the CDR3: TGTGCCTCATTCCGAGGCGGGACGCTGAACAATGAGCAGTTCTTC. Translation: CASFRGGTLNNEQFF.